These 5 T cell receptor beta chains came from one sample sequenced in a study of T cell repertoires in cytomegalovirus infection. Via MiXCR, TCRdb re-called the reads, giving one row per CDR3 protein. The data show about 490,000 distinct CDR3 sequences, with about 10% seen just once and around 9.6% held by the top ten. Sequenced sample: PBMCs. These receptors were obtained from a human donor in good health (CMV status not recorded). Some clones in this sample may be carry-over from other donors' samples.

This clonotype was detected many times. The chain employs TRBV27 and TRBJ2-5, with 11 positions matching TRBD1. The CDR3 is 15 residues long. J was trimmed by 5 bases and V by 6 bases; bases with no gene match: 8. Germline CDR1 and CDR2: MNHEY and SMNVEV (reference sequence). In DNA form, the CDR3 reads TGTGCCAGCAGGCTTTGGGGACAGGGGGTGGAGACCCAGTACTTC. Residues: CASRLWGQGVETQYF.

This clonotype has at least ten counts. The V and J genes are TRBV3-1 and TRBJ1-1, with unresolved D. V was trimmed by 1 base and J by 1 base, leaving 7 bases between them. Germline V gives CDR1 LGHDT, CDR2 YNNKEL (reference sequence). The CDR3 consists of 14 residues. In nucleotides, the CDR3 is TGTGCCAGCAGCCAAGTTCCCCAGAACACTGAAGCTTTCTTT. It specifies CASSQVPQNTEAFF.

The sample holds a few counts of this clonotype. The rearrangement uses TRBV5-6 and TRBJ1-3, with 11 bases identical to TRBD1. Germline values: CDR1 SGHDT, CDR2 YYEEEE. The V gene end was trimmed by 3 bases and the J gene end by 3 bases; junction bases not matched to a gene: 8. This CDR3 is 17 amino acids long. In DNA, the CDR3 is TGTGCCAGCAGCTCCGCCGGACAGGGGGCAGGTGGAAACACCATATATTTT. Translated: CASSSAGQGAGGNTIYF.

V gene TRBV5-1 combines with J gene TRBJ2-7, with TRBD2 matching 7 bases. Germline V gene data show CDR1 as SGHRS and CDR2 as YFSETQ. Unmatched junction bases numbered 13, after V lost 0 bases and J lost 4 bases. CDR3 length: 17 amino acids. Written as DNA, the CDR3 is TGCGCCAGCAGCTTGGGTCGTTTTGGACTAGTAGGTTACGAGCAGTACTTC. Its protein is CASSLGRFGLVGYEQYF.

J is TRBJ2-5 and V is TRBV29-1, with TRBD2 matching over 7 bases. The germline V gene encodes CDR1 SQVTM and CDR2 ANQGSEA. Trimming cost V 7 bases and J 5 bases; bases outside gene matches: 10. This CDR3 has 13 residues. The CDR3 DNA follows: TGCAGCGCCCAGAGCCAGGGAGGGGAGACCCAGTACTTC. It yields the protein CSAQSQGGETQYF.